This T cell receptor beta chain was recovered during a study of T cells in pancreatic ductal adenocarcinoma. Notes on the study in general: Mean clonality was approximately 0.11 in tumors and roughly 0.066 in blood, not significantly different.

The selected patients with pancreatic ductal adenocarcinoma had surgery but no neoadjuvant therapy. Assay used: immunoSEQ multiplex PCR; TCRdb lists only in-frame clones, some missing. Found here are over 90,000 clones, more than 90% of them singletons; the top ten hold roughly 3.1%. The germline V and J ends were trimmed by 7 bases and 2 bases, with 12 bases remaining between them. There are 13 residues in the CDR3. Germline V gene sequence: CDR1 SQVTM, CDR2 ANQGSEA. Comments on this clone: The antigen remains unidentified.

The chain uses TRBV29-1 and TRBJ1-3; TRBD1 might be the D (5 bases). The origin of this receptor is a human donor with pancreatic ductal adenocarcinoma. What was sequenced was PBMCs. The CDR3 sequence is CSADTGTGNTIYF. In DNA, the CDR3 is TGCAGCGCCGACACAGGCACTGGAAACACCATATATTTT.